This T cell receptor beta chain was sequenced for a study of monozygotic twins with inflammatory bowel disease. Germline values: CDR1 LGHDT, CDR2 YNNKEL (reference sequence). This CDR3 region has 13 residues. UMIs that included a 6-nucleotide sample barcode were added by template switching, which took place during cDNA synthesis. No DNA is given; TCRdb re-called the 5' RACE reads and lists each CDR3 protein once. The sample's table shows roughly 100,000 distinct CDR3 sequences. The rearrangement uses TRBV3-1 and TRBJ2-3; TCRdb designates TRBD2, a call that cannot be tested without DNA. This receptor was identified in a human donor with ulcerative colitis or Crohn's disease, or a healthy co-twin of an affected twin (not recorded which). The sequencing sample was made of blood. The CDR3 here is CASSQKAGLPQYF.